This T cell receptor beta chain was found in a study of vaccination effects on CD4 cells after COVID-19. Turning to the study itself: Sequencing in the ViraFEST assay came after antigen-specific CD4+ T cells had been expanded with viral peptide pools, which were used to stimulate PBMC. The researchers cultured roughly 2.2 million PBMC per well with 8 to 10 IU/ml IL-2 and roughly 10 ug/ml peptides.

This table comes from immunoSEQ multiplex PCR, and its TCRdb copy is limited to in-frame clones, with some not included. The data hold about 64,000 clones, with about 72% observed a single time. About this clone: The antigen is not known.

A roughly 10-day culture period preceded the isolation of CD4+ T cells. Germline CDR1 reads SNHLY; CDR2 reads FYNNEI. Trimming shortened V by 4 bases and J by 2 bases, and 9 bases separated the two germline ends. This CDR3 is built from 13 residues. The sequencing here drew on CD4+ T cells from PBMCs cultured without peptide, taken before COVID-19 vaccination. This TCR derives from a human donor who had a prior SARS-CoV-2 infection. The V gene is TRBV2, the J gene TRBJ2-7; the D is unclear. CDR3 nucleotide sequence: TGTGCCAGCAGTGGACCGCGCCCCTACGAGCAGTACTTC. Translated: CASSGPRPYEQYF.